Presented here are 15 T cell receptor beta chains from one specimen sequenced in a study of OX40 agonist ivuxolimab in advanced cancers. The assay was immunoSEQ multiplex PCR, and TCRdb's table has in-frame clones only and misses some. The repertoire consists of nearly 70,000 clones, with approximately 90% occurring once and the leading ten covering roughly 8%. The input for sequencing was CD4+ or CD8+ T cells sorted from blood, taken in a trial of the OX40 agonist ivuxolimab. The receptor set was obtained from an adult with an advanced solid tumor such as melanoma, head and neck, liver or kidney cancer.

The rearrangement joins TRBV19 to TRBJ1-3; D possibly corresponds to TRBD1 (6 bases). V lost 5 bases to trimming and J lost 0 bases, with 11 bases between them. CDR3 size: 15 residues. From germline, CDR1 is LNHDA and CDR2 SQIVND (reference sequence). CDR3 amino acids: CASSLGDNSGNTIYF. The CDR3 DNA follows: TGTGCCAGTAGTTTAGGGGACAACTCTGGAAACACCATATATTTT.

V is TRBV19 and J is TRBJ2-3; D remains ambiguous. The CDR3 has 15 amino acids. Trimming shortened V by 4 bases and J by 3 bases, and 14 bases separated the two germline ends. Germline V lookup: CDR1 LNHDA, CDR2 SQIVND (reference sequence). CDR3: CASSKWARITDTQYF. CDR3 sequence (DNA): TGTGCCAGTAGTAAGTGGGCGCGAATTACAGATACGCAGTATTTT.

This chain joins TRBV7-2 and TRBJ2-5; 9 bases fit TRBD1. The CDR3 has 15 residues. The germline V gene encodes CDR1 SGHTA and CDR2 FQGNSA. Germline trimming cut 3 bases from V and 5 bases from J; bases unmatched to any gene: 7. CDR3 sequence reads: CASSFRTGVGETQYF. In DNA form, the CDR3 reads TGTGCCAGCAGCTTTAGGACAGGGGTTGGGGAGACCCAGTACTTC.

The CDR3 DNA is TGCAGCGTTGATGTCGGGGGTGGCACTGAAGCTTTCTTT. It specifies CSVDVGGGTEAFF. This chain connects TRBV29-1 to TRBJ1-1; D perhaps matches TRBD1 (5 bases). The CDR3 sequence is 13 residues long. The germline CDR1 and CDR2 sequences are SQVTM and ANQGSEA. The V gene lost 3 bases and the J gene lost 4 bases, with 12 bases spanning the gap.

This clone was found a few times. V and J are TRBV2 and TRBJ2-7; no definite D call. V was pared by 0 bases and J by 8 bases, with 11 bases between. From germline, CDR1 is SNHLY and CDR2 FYNNEI. The CDR3 covers 13 residues. The CDR3 is CASSEAGLHQQYF. CDR3 nucleotides: TGTGCCAGCAGTGAAGCAGGTTTACATCAGCAGTACTTC.

The V call is TRBV7-8, the J call TRBJ2-7, with D hard to call. Germline CDR1 reads SGHVS; CDR2 reads FQNEAQ. The CDR3 extends over 15 amino acids. V lost 5 bases, J lost 0 bases, and 14 bases lay in between. CDR3 coding DNA: TGTGCCAGCAGCCTTCCGTCAGTAAGCTCCTACGAGCAGTACTTC. The encoded protein is CASSLPSVSSYEQYF.

The chain uses TRBV2 and TRBJ2-5, with D unresolved. Trimming cost V 5 bases and J 1 base, with 14 bases left between them. The CDR3 extends over 15 amino acids. Germline CDR1 and CDR2: SNHLY and FYNNEI. CDR3 DNA sequence: TGTGCCAGCAGTCCACCAAAGGACGGCCAAGAGACCCAGTACTTC. Residues: CASSPPKDGQETQYF.

The chain carries TRBV2 and TRBJ2-2; D is undetermined. The germline V gene encodes CDR1 SNHLY and CDR2 FYNNEI. CDR3 size: 12 residues. V lost 7 bases and J lost 6, with 9 bases in between. The CDR3 sequence is CASKIRPGELFF. CDR3 nucleotides: TGTGCCAGCAAAATCCGCCCCGGGGAGCTGTTTTTT.

This chain uses TRBV7-2 with TRBJ2-7; TRBD2 agrees at 15 bases. CDR3 length: 18 amino acids. Germline V lookup: CDR1 SGHTA, CDR2 FQGNSA. V shed 0 bases and J 3 bases; nucleotides not matched to a gene: 6. The CDR3 spells CASSLARTSGGDNYEQYF. In DNA, the CDR3 is TGTGCCAGCAGCTTAGCGCGGACTAGCGGGGGGGATAACTACGAGCAGTACTTC. The whole variable domain, remainder taken from reference TRBV7-2 and TRBJ2-7, is GAGVSQSPSNKVTEKGKDVELRCDPISGHTALYWYRQSLGQGLEFLIYFQGNSAPDKSGLPSDRFSAERTGGSVSTLTIQRTQQEDSAVYLCASSLARTSGGDNYEQYFGPGTRLTVT.

This rearrangement joins TRBV25-1 to TRBJ1-1, with TRBD1 matching over 7 bases. Germline assignment: CDR1 MGHDK and CDR2 SYGVNS. The length of the CDR3 is 13 residues. J was trimmed by 8 bases and V by 4 bases; bases with no gene match: 7. CDR3 nucleotide sequence: TGTGCCAGCAGTGGGACAGGTTTCACCGAAGCTTTCTTT. Translation gives CASSGTGFTEAFF.

The chain joins TRBV6-5 to TRBJ1-6, with D perhaps TRBD1 (5 bases). Trimming removed 6 bases from V and 6 bases from J, with 12 bases in between. The CDR3 covers 14 residues. Germline values: CDR1 MNHEY, CDR2 SVGAGI. In nucleotides, the CDR3 is TGTGCCAGCAGCCTTGGCAGGGTTAATTCACCCCTCCACTTT. It translates to CASSLGRVNSPLHF.

The genes are TRBV5-1 and TRBJ2-2; the D gene is possibly TRBD1 (5 bases). The CDR3 length is 15 residues. Germline V gene lookup returns CDR1 SGHRS and CDR2 YFSETQ. V was shortened by 4 bases and J by 7 bases, with 17 bases between the two germline ends. The CDR3 is CASSQDRPDIGELFF. The CDR3 coding sequence is TGCGCCAGCAGCCAGGACCGCCCGGACATCGGGGAGCTGTTTTTT.

The chain carries TRBV19 and TRBJ1-5; no firm D call. The CDR3 contains 16 residues. Germline V gene data show CDR1 as LNHDA and CDR2 as SQIVND (reference sequence). Trimming took off 9 bases at V and 0 bases at J, with 18 bases between the two ends. CDR3 sequence (DNA): TGTGCCAGCCGCTCGGGGATAAGACATAGCAATCAGCCCCAGCATTTT. It codes for CASRSGIRHSNQPQHF.

The chain uses TRBV28 and TRBJ2-1; D may be TRBD1 or TRBD2 (5 bases each). This CDR3 has 16 amino acids. Germline V gene data show CDR1 as MDHEN and CDR2 as SYDVKM. V shed 2 bases and J shed 7 bases, with 18 bases lying between them. CDR3 sequence reads: CASSLIAGGWGNEQFF. For the CDR3, the DNA is TGTGCCAGCAGTTTAATAGCAGGTGGATGGGGGAATGAGCAGTTCTTC.

V gene TRBV7-3 combines with J gene TRBJ2-5; 9 nucleotides match TRBD1. The germline gives CDR1 SGHTA, CDR2 FQGTGA. V lost 2 bases to trimming and J lost 3 bases; unmatched junction nucleotides: 4. The CDR3 runs 15 residues. The CDR3: CASSLQQGAEETQYF. The CDR3 DNA reads as TGTGCCAGCAGCTTACAACAGGGGGCTGAAGAGACCCAGTACTTC.